This T cell receptor beta chain was found in a study of identical twins. This clonotype has ten or more counts. The antigen remains unidentified. General observations from the study: Shared out-of-frame alpha sequences (those common to twins) showed excess low generation probability.

Germline V CDR1 and CDR2: DFQATT, SNEGSKA (reference sequence). V dropped 4 bases and J dropped 2; count of bases not matched to a gene: 4. The CDR3 has 15 residues. One entry per CDR3 protein, called by TCRdb with MiXCR from the 5' RACE reads. The data contain 410,000 or so distinct CDR3 sequences, approximately 17% of them singletons. The J gene is TRBJ2-3, the V gene TRBV20-1; TRBD2 agrees at 12 bases. The TCR sequence derives from a man aged 50 or older in good health. The sample was naive T cells sorted from blood. CDR3 protein: CSATRTSGTTDTQYF. Here the CDR3 DNA reads TGCAGTGCTACACGGACTAGCGGGACCACAGATACGCAGTATTTT.